This TCR beta chain was recovered during a study of sequential checkpoint blockade in melanoma. Assay used: immunoSEQ multiplex PCR; TCRdb lists only in-frame clones, some missing. This table holds over 25,000 clones, 70% to 85% found once. The treatment was: randomized to nivolumab then ipilimumab (arm A) or the reverse (arm B). No patient had prior DNA-damaging chemotherapy. The input for sequencing was CD8+ T cells sorted from blood (inferred from file names), taken from a patient given nivolumab and ipilimumab in sequence. This receptor was identified in a human donor with melanoma.

CDR3 DNA: TGCGCCAGTAATTCAGGCAATCAGCCCCAGCATTTT. Protein product: CASNSGNQPQHF. V is TRBV4-1 and J is TRBJ1-5; no definite D call. The CDR3 spans 12 residues. Trimming shortened V by 9 bases and J by 2 bases, and 8 bases separated the two germline ends. Germline CDR1 and CDR2: MGHRA and YSYEKL.